The rows below give T cell receptor beta chains drawn from one sample of a study of shared clonotypes between healthy human individuals. This table comes from immunoSEQ multiplex PCR, and its TCRdb copy is limited to in-frame clones, with some not included. The repertoire holds 740,000 or so clones, with around three quarters as singletons. The material sequenced was memory CD4+ T cells sorted from blood. These receptors all stem from a woman in her 30s in good health. CDR3s include the opening cysteine and the closing phenylalanine or tryptophan. Clone sizes are given selectively: once, few, many, or a class where the clone is expanded.

J | size | V | CDR3
TRBJ1-1 | . | TRBV6-6 | CASSRHLPGGDEAFF
TRBJ2-7 | . | TRBV28 | CASSLERYEQYF
TRBJ2-7 | . | TRBV29-1 | CSVEGGGQYF
TRBJ2-5 | . | TRBV27 | CASSFGPGNQETQYF
TRBJ2-7 | . | TRBV6-6 | CASSYGRSSYEQYF
TRBJ1-1 | few | TRBV7-9 | CASSLAGLGTEAFF
TRBJ2-2 | . | TRBV28 | CASSIDRGNTGELFF
TRBJ2-7 | . | TRBV7-2 | CASSLFPGGVSYEQYF
TRBJ2-7 | . | TRBV14 | CASSQRWDTFYEQYF
TRBJ1-2 | once | TRBV28 | CASSQDRGRPANYGYTF
TRBJ2-1 | . | TRBV10-3 | CAISVASEYNEQFF
TRBJ2-5 | . | TRBV5-1 | CASSLGQNQETQYF
TRBJ2-7 | . | TRBV5-1 | CASSLLGTGVIEQYF
TRBJ2-7 | . | TRBV14 | CASSQGLAGDYEQYF
TRBJ1-1 | many | TRBV18 | CASSPQGQPNEAFF
TRBJ2-7 | . | TRBV7-2 | CASRSPGQGNEQYF
TRBJ2-6 | . | TRBV4-1 | CASSQGGRRVPSGANVLTF
TRBJ1-5 | . | TRBV15 | CATSRGQGSPYSNQPQHF
TRBJ1-5 | . | TRBV27 | CASSLSRRNQPQHF
TRBJ2-7 | . | TRBV18 | CASSPGQSYEQYF
TRBJ2-1 | . | TRBV5-1 | CASSSAGGRVNEQFF
TRBJ2-3 | once | TRBV5-4 | CASSLAASTDTQYF
TRBJ2-7 | . | TRBV5-1 | CASSTSRGQLYEQYF
TRBJ1-5 | . | TRBV16 | CASSQGGFSQPQHF
TRBJ2-3 | once | TRBV14 | CASSQVWADTQYF
TRBJ1-1 | . | TRBV5-1 | CASSSNLNTEAFF
TRBJ1-2 | . | TRBV10-3 | CAISESLQGARGYTF
TRBJ2-1 | . | TRBV6-4 | CASSDNGRIFF
TRBJ1-5 | . | TRBV19 | CASSIRQGHQPQHF
TRBJ2-2 | few | TRBV9 | CASSAQSTGELFF